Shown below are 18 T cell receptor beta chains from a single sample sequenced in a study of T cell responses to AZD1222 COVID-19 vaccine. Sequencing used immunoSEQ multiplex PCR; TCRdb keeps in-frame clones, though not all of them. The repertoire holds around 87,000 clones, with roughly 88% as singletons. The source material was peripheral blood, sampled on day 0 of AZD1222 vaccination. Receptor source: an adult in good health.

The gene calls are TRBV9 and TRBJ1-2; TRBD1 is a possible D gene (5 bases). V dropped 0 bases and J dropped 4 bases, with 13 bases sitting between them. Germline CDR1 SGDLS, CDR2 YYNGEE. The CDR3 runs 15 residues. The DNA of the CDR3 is TGTGCCAGCAGCGTAGGTTTAGGGGAAAGCTATGGCTACACCTTC. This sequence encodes CASSVGLGESYGYTF.

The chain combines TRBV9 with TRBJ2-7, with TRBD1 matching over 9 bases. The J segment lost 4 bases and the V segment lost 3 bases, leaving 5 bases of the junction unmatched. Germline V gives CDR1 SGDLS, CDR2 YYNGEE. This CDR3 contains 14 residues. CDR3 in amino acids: CASSARDREYEQYF. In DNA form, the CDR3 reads TGTGCCAGCAGCGCCCGGGACAGGGAATACGAGCAGTACTTC. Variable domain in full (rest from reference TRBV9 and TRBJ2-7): DSGVTQTPKHLITATGQRVTLRCSPRSGDLSVYWYQQSLDQGLQFLIQYYNGEERAKGNILERFSAQQFPDLHSELNLSSLELGDSALYFCASSARDREYEQYFGPGTRLTVT.

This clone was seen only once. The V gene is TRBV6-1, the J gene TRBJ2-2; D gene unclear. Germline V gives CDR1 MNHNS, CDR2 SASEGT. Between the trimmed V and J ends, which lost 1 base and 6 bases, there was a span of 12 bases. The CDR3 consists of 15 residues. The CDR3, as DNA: TGTGCCAGCAGTGAAGATAGGGATTTCCCCGGGGAGCTGTTTTTT. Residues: CASSEDRDFPGELFF.

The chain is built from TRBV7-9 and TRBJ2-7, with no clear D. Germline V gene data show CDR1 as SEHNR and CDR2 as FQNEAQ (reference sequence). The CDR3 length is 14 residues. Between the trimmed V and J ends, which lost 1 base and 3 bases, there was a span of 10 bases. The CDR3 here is CASSLGRGNYEQYF. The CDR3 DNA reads TGTGCCAGCAGCTTAGGACGTGGGAACTACGAGCAGTACTTC. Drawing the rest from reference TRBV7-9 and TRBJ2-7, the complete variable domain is DTGVSQNPRHKITKRGQNVTFRCDPISEHNRLYWYRQTLGQGPEFLTYFQNEAQLEKSRLLSDRFSAERPKGSFSTLEIQRTEQGDSAMYLCASSLGRGNYEQYFGPGTRLTVT.

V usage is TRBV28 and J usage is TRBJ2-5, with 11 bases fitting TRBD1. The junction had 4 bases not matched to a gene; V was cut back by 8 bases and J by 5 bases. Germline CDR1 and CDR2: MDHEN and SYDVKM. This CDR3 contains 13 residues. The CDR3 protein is CASGQGAGETQYF. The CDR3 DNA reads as TGTGCCAGCGGACAGGGGGCAGGGGAGACCCAGTACTTC. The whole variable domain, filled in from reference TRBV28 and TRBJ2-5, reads DVKVTQSSRYLVKRTGEKVFLECVQDMDHENMFWYRQDPGLGLRLIYFSYDVKMKEKGDIPEGYSVSREKKERFSLILESASTNQTSMYLCASGQGAGETQYFGPGTRLLVL.

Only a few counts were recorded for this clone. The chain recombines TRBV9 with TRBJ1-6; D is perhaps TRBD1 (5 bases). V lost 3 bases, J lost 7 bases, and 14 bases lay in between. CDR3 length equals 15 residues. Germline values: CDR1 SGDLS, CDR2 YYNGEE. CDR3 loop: CASSAAPSGNSPLHF. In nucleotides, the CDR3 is TGTGCCAGCAGCGCTGCTCCTTCAGGGAATTCACCCCTCCACTTT.

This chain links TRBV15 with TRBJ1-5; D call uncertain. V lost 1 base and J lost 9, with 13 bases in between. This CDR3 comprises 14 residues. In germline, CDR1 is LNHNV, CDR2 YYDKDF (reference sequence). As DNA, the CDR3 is TGTGCCACCAGCAGAGTTGTCGGTAGTAGGCCCCAGCATTTT. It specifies CATSRVVGSRPQHF.

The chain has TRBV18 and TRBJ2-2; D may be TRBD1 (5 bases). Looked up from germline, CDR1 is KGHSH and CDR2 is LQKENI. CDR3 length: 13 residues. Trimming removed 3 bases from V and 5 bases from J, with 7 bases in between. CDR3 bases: TGTGCCAGCTCACCTAGACAGACCGGGGAGCTGTTTTTT. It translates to CASSPRQTGELFF.

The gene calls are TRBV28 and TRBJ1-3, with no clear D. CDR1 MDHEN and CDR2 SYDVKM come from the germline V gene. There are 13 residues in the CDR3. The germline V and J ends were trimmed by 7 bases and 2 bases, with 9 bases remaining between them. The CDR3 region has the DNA TGTGCCAGCACCCGGCTAACTGGAAACACCATATATTTT. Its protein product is CASTRLTGNTIYF.

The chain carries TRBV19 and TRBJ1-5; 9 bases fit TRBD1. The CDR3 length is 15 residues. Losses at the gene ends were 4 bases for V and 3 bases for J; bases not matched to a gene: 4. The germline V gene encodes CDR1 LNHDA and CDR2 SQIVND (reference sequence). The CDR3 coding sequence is TGTGCCAGTAGTAGTGGACAGGGGAACAATCAGCCCCAGCATTTT. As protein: CASSSGQGNNQPQHF.

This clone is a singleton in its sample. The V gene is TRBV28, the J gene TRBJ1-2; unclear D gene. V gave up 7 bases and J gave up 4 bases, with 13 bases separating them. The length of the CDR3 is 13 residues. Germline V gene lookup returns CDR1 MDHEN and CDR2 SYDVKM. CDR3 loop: CASTPHGIYGYTF. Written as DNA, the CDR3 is TGTGCCAGCACTCCCCATGGGATCTATGGCTACACCTTC.

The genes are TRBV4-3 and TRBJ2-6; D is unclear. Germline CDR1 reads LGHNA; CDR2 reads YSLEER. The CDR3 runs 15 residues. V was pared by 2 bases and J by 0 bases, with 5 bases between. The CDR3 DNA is TGCGCCAGCAGCCAATTGTACTCTGGGGCCAACGTCCTGACTTTC. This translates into CASSQLYSGANVLTF.

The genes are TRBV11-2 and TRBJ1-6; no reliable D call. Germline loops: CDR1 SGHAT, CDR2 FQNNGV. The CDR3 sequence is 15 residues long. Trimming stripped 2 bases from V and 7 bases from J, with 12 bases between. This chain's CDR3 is CASSLRQTLNSPLHF. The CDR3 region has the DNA TGTGCCAGCAGCTTACGGCAGACGTTGAATTCACCCCTCCACTTT. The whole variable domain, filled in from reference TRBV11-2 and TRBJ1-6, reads EAGVAQSPRYKIIEKRQSVAFWCNPISGHATLYWYQQILGQGPKLLIQFQNNGVVDDSQLPKDRFSAERLKGVDSTLKIQPAKLEDSAVYLCASSLRQTLNSPLHFGNGTRLTVT.

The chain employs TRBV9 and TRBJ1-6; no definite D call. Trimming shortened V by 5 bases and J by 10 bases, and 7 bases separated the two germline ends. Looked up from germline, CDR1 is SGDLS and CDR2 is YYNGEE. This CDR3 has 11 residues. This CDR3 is CASSDPSPLHF. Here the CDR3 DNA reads TGTGCCAGCAGTGACCCCTCACCCCTCCACTTT.

This chain's CDR3 is CASIGQGATEAFF. The CDR3 bases are TGTGCCAGCATCGGACAGGGGGCAACTGAAGCTTTCTTT. The chain couples TRBV12-3 or TRBV12-4 to TRBJ1-1; TRBD1 matches 11 bases. There are 13 residues in the CDR3. The V segment lost 7 bases and the J segment 5 bases; nucleotides outside the gene matches: 3.

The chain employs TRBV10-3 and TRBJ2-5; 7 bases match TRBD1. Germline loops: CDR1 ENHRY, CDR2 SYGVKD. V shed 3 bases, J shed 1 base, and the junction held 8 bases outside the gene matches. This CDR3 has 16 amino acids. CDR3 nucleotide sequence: TGTGCCATCAGTGATCCCCGGGACAGACCCCAAGAGACCCAGTACTTC. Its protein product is CAISDPRDRPQETQYF.

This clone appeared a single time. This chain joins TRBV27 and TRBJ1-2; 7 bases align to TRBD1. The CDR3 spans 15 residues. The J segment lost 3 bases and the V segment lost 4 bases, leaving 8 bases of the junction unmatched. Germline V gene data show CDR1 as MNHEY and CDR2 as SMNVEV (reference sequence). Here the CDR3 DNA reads TGTGCCAGCAGTTCCGCATTCAGGGGGGACTATGGCTACACCTTC. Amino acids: CASSSAFRGDYGYTF.

The CDR3 DNA is TGTGCCAGTAGTGAGGATGGGAAAAGATTGACTAACTATGGCTACACCTTC. As protein: CASSEDGKRLTNYGYTF. The chain recombines TRBV19 with TRBJ1-2; no clear D gene. The CDR3 covers 17 residues. Trimming left V 5 bases short and J 0 bases short, with 19 bases between. Germline-derived CDR1 and CDR2 are LNHDA and SQIVND (reference sequence).